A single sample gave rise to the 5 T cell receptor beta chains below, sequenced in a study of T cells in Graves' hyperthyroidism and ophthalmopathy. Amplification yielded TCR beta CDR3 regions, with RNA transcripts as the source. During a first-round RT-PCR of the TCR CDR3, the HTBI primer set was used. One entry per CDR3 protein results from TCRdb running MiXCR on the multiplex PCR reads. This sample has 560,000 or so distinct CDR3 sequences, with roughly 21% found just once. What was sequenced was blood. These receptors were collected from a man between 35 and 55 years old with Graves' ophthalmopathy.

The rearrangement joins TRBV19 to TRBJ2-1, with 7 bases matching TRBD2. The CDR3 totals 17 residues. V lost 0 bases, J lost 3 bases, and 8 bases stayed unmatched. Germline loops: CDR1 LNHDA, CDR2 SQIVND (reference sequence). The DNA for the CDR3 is TGTGCCAGTAGTATAGATCTCGCTAGCGGACTCTACAATGAGCAGTTCTTC. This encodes CASSIDLASGLYNEQFF.

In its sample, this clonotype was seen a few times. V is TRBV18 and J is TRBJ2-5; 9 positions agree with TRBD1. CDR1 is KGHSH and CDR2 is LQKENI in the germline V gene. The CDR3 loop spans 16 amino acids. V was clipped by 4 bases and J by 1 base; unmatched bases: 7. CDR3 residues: CASSRSTQGAQETQYF. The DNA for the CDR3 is TGTGCCAGCTCACGCTCCACACAGGGGGCCCAAGAGACCCAGTACTTC. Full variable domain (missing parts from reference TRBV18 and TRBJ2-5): NAGVMQNPRHLVRRRGQEARLRCSPMKGHSHVYWYRQLPEEGLKFMVYLQKENIIDESGMPKERFSAEFPKEGPSILRIQQVVRGDSAAYFCASSRSTQGAQETQYFGPGTRLLVL.

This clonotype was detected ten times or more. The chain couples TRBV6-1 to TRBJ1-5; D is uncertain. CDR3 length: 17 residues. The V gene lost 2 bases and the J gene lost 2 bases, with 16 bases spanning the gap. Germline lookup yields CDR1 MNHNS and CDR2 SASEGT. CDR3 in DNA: TGTGCCAGCAGTGAAATGAGGTTAATCCTTGGCAATCAGCCCCAGCATTTT. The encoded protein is CASSEMRLILGNQPQHF.

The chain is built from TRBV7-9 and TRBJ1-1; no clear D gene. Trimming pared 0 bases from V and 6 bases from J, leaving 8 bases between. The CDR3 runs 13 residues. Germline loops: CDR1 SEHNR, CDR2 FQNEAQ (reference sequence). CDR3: CASSLADRAEAFF. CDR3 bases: TGTGCCAGCAGCTTAGCAGATAGAGCTGAAGCTTTCTTT.

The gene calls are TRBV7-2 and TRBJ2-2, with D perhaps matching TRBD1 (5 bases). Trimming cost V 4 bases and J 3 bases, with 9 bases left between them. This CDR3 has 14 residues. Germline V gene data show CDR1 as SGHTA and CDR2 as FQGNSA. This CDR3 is CASSSRTHTGELFF. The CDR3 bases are TGTGCCAGCAGCTCCCGGACACACACCGGGGAGCTGTTTTTT. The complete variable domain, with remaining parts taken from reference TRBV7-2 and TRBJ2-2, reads GAGVSQSPSNKVTEKGKDVELRCDPISGHTALYWYRQSLGQGLEFLIYFQGNSAPDKSGLPSDRFSAERTGGSVSTLTIQRTQQEDSAVYLCASSSRTHTGELFFGEGSRLTVL.